This is a list of T cell receptor beta chains from one sample in a study of T-cell reconstitution after alpha-beta-depleted transplantation in children. TCRdb re-called the PCR reads through MiXCR, storing one row per CDR3 protein. The sample carries hundreds of thousands of distinct CDR3 sequences, roughly 11% recorded once. The specimen was PBMCs, collected before TCRalphabeta/CD19-depleted stem cell transplant. These receptors originate from a child in the first two years of life with acute myeloid leukemia, due to receive a stem cell transplant. Both conserved end residues are part of each CDR3. The order of the fields is V gene, CDR3 protein.

TRBV20-1	CSASTGANTEAFF
TRBV20-1	CSARGRRVNEQFF
TRBV7-9	CASSYVQGTYGYTF
TRBV12-3/TRBV12-4	CASSPRQGGRSPLHF
TRBV10-1	CASSSGLNTGELFF
TRBV29-1	CSVRGSGTQYF
TRBV5-1	CASSLEALGPTYEQYF
TRBV3-1	CASSPRVASTDTQYF
TRBV20-1	CSAKVGLAKNIQYF
TRBV27	CASSSGLAAYNEQFF
TRBV4-2	CASSHRSGTSGITDTQYF
TRBV29-1	CSVELYASPEAFF
TRBV7-3	CASSPTGNSPLHF
TRBV5-1	CASSLEGGYSNQPQHF
TRBV20-1	CSASRVTGELFF
TRBV7-2	CASSSDRGRARTF
TRBV28	CASSLQIYEQYF
TRBV20-1	CSPRSNEQFF
TRBV6-5	CASRGLNEQFF
TRBV20-1	CSADPTGLGEKLFF
TRBV7-8	CASSLAPRGPGNTIYF
TRBV20-1	CSAQPPAGPWEQYF
TRBV25-1	CASSEYMGHYNEQFF
TRBV7-3	CASSAPPTKEQFF
TRBV7-2	CASSLGSGPQETQYF
TRBV4-3	CASSQEGILVSGANVLTF
TRBV7-2	CASSLGLAVYNERFF
TRBV12-3/TRBV12-4	CASIQNSGNTIYF
TRBV5-6	CASSLVGDWDEQFF
TRBV27	CASSFGGNRADFTF
TRBV7-3	CASSLTSTSDGMYTDTQYF
TRBV7-2	CASSLRGFLSYEQYF
TRBV6-2/TRBV6-3	CASRDQGGTTDTQYF
TRBV5-1	CASSLDRGGSPYNEQFF
TRBV25-1	CASSPHVAGGYNEQFF
TRBV5-1	CASSAAQLTDTQYF